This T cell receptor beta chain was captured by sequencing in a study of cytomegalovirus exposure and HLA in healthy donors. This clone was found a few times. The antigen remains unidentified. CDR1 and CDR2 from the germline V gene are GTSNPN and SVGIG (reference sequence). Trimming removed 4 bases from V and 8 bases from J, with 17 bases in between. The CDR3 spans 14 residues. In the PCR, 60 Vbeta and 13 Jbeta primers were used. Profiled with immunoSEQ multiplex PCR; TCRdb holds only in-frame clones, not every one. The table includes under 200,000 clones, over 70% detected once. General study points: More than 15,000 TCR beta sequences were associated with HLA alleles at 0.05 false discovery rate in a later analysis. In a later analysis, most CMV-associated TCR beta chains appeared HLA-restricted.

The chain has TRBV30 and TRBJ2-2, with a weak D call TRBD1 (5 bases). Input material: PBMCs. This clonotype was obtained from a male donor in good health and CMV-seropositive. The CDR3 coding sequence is TGTGCCTGGACCCAGGGCAGGGAATTTGGGGAGCTGTTTTTT. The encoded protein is CAWTQGREFGELFF.